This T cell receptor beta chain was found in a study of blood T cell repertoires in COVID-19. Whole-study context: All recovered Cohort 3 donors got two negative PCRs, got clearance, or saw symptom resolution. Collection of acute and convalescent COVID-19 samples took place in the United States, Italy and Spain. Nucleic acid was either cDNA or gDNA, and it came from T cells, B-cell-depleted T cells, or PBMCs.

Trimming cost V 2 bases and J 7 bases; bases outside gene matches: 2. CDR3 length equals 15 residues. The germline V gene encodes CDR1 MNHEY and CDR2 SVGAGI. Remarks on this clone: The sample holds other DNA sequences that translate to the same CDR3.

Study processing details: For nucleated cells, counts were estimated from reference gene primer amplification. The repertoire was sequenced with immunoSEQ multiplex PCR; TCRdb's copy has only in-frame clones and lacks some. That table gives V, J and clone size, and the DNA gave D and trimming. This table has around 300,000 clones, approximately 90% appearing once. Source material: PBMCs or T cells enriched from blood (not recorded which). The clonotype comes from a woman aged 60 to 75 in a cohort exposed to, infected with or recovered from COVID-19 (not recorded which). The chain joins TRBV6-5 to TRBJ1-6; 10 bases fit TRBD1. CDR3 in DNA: TGTGCCAGCAGTTACCGGGACAGGGGAAATTCACCCCTCCACTTT. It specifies CASSYRDRGNSPLHF.